The source of this T cell receptor (beta chain) is a study of human T cells and chemical hapten exposure. Whole-study findings and limits: Significantly more large CDR3 similarity clusters were formed by expanded TCRs than by controls.

The germline V gene encodes CDR1 LGHNA and CDR2 YNFKEQ. Trimming took off 0 bases at V and 0 bases at J, with 9 bases between the two ends. The CDR3 runs to 15 residues. Via MiXCR, TCRdb re-called the RACE reads, giving one row per CDR3 protein. Among 80,000 to 100,000 distinct CDR3 sequences listed, about 11% were seen once. Ten or more counts support this clonotype. Its antigen is currently unknown. As to time point: patch test 3, about 24 weeks after DPC sensitization. Treatment denoted: therapeutic diphenylcyclopropenone sensitization with weekly scalp DPC. This specimen was whole blood, taken in connection with sensitization to the hapten diphenylcyclopropenone (DPC). This receptor was taken from a woman aged 30 to 39 with alopecia areata. Some clones in this sample may be carry-over from other donors' samples. V and J are TRBV4-2 and TRBJ2-7, with TRBD2 as a possible D gene (5 bases). CDR3 in DNA: TGTGCCAGCAGCCAAGATAATAGCGCCTCCTACGAGCAGTACTTC. This translates into CASSQDNSASYEQYF.